A selection of T cell receptor beta chains follows, all from one sample in a study of identical twins. TCRdb analysed the 5' RACE reads with MiXCR anew, one entry per CDR3 protein. The sample lists around 670,000 distinct CDR3 sequences, around 6% seen once, with about 1.8% in the top ten. The sample was naive T cells sorted from blood. These receptors all come from a man aged 18 to 29 in good health. The CDR3 runs from the conserved cysteine through the conserved F or W. Each record gives: V gene, clone size, D gene, J gene, CDR3 protein, CDR3 DNA. D genes are given only for firm matches. For some rows the clone size is stated as once, few or many, or as a class when expanded; others skip it.

TRBV6-2/TRBV6-3,.,.,TRBJ2-6,CASRLGGANSFLTSGANVLTF,TGTGCCAGCAGGCTAGGGGGGGCTAATAGTTTTCTAACTTCTGGGGCCAACGTCCTGACTTTC
TRBV12-3/TRBV12-4,many,TRBD2,TRBJ2-1,CASNSGPAGVKYNEQFF,TGTGCCAGCAACTCGGGACCGGCGGGAGTAAAGTACAATGAGCAGTTCTTC
TRBV4-2,many,.,TRBJ1-4,CASSQEDVRTGSFEKLFF,TGTGCCAGCAGCCAAGAAGACGTAAGAACAGGGTCTTTTGAAAAACTGTTTTTT
TRBV9,.,TRBD2,TRBJ2-2,CASSVALAGVANTGELFF,TGTGCCAGCAGCGTAGCACTAGCGGGAGTGGCGAACACCGGGGAGCTGTTTTTT
TRBV10-3,few,TRBD1,TRBJ2-5,CAISSQGAETQYF,TGTGCCATCAGTTCCCAGGGGGCGGAGACCCAGTACTTC
TRBV12-3/TRBV12-4,many,TRBD1,TRBJ2-7,CASSSGQLLYEQYF,TGTGCCAGCAGTTCGGGACAGCTACTCTACGAGCAGTACTTC
TRBV9,.,.,TRBJ1-2,CASRSTTNRVGYTF,TGTGCCAGCAGATCTACTACAAACAGGGTTGGCTACACCTTC
TRBV5-1,few,.,TRBJ1-3,CASSLAGPHSGNTIYF,TGCGCCAGCAGCTTGGCCGGGCCGCACTCTGGAAACACCATATATTTT
TRBV12-3/TRBV12-4,.,.,TRBJ2-3,CASSFPRGSGNTQYF,TGTGCCAGCAGTTTTCCCAGGGGGAGCGGGAATACGCAGTATTTT
TRBV4-3,few,.,TRBJ1-3,CASSQDRQSTGNTIYF,TGCGCCAGCAGCCAAGATAGGCAGTCAACTGGAAACACCATATATTTT
TRBV11-2,few,.,TRBJ2-1,CASSPKARTEYNEQFF,TGTGCCAGCAGCCCAAAGGCGCGGACTGAATACAATGAGCAGTTCTTC
TRBV12-3/TRBV12-4,many,TRBD1,TRBJ2-5,CASSGQGWEETQYF,TGTGCCAGCAGTGGACAGGGATGGGAAGAGACCCAGTACTTC
TRBV10-3,many,.,TRBJ2-5,CAISEGSGQETQYF,TGTGCCATCAGTGAAGGGAGCGGGCAAGAGACCCAGTACTTC
TRBV20-1,many,TRBD2,TRBJ2-4,CSAGTSGIKDIQYF,TGCAGTGCCGGGACTAGCGGGATCAAAGACATTCAGTACTTC
TRBV20-1,many,.,TRBJ2-5,CSPTGETQYF,TGCAGTCCAACGGGGGAGACCCAGTACTTC
TRBV20-1,many,.,TRBJ2-5,CSAHDGQKNYQETQYF,TGCAGTGCTCACGATGGACAGAAGAACTACCAAGAGACCCAGTACTTC
TRBV11-2,many,.,TRBJ1-2,CASSLDVTGPYHGYTF,TGTGCCAGCAGCTTAGATGTTACAGGGCCGTACCATGGCTACACCTTC
TRBV7-9,few,.,TRBJ2-7,CASSSKGHSYEQYF,TGTGCCAGCAGCTCAAAGGGACATTCCTACGAGCAGTACTTC
TRBV15,many,.,TRBJ1-5,CATSRDDQPQHF,TGTGCCACCAGCAGAGACGATCAGCCCCAGCATTTT
TRBV20-1,many,.,TRBJ2-5,CSANSWGESETQYF,TGCAGTGCCAACTCTTGGGGGGAATCCGAGACCCAGTACTTC
TRBV4-1,.,.,TRBJ2-1,CASKWASGHEQFF,TGCGCCAGCAAGTGGGCGTCAGGCCATGAGCAGTTCTTC
TRBV12-3/TRBV12-4,many,.,TRBJ2-1,CASSFFLRSYNEQFF,TGTGCCAGCAGTTTTTTCTTGAGGAGCTACAATGAGCAGTTCTTC
TRBV10-3,many,.,TRBJ2-1,CAISEATGESGEQFF,TGTGCCATCAGTGAGGCTACCGGGGAGTCGGGTGAGCAGTTCTTC
TRBV12-3/TRBV12-4,many,TRBD1,TRBJ1-4,CASSQGGRGFYNEKLFF,TGTGCCAGCAGTCAAGGGGGCAGGGGGTTTTATAATGAAAAACTGTTTTTT
TRBV6-2/TRBV6-3,many,.,TRBJ2-7,CASSFSRAKPLYEQYF,TGTGCCAGCAGTTTTTCACGGGCAAAACCCCTCTACGAGCAGTACTTC
TRBV12-3/TRBV12-4,many,.,TRBJ1-2,CASSLAGVPSGYTF,TGTGCCAGCAGTTTAGCGGGGGTGCCCTCTGGCTACACCTTC
TRBV6-2/TRBV6-3,many,.,TRBJ1-5,CASSYNNQPQHF,TGTGCCAGCAGTTACAACAATCAGCCCCAGCATTTT
TRBV6-2/TRBV6-3,many,TRBD1,TRBJ2-6,CASSYSRPYGQGEFWESNVLTF,TGTGCCAGCAGTTACTCGAGACCGTACGGACAGGGAGAATTCTGGGAATCCAACGTCCTGACTTTC
TRBV29-1,many,.,TRBJ2-7,CSDDEVEQYF,TGCAGTGATGATGAGGTCGAGCAGTACTTC
TRBV10-3,.,TRBD2,TRBJ2-3,CAISEVAGGTADTQYF,TGTGCCATCAGTGAGGTTGCGGGAGGAACCGCAGATACGCAGTATTTT
TRBV12-3/TRBV12-4,many,.,TRBJ2-1,CASMPQGTGEQFF,TGTGCCAGCATGCCTCAGGGCACGGGTGAGCAGTTCTTC